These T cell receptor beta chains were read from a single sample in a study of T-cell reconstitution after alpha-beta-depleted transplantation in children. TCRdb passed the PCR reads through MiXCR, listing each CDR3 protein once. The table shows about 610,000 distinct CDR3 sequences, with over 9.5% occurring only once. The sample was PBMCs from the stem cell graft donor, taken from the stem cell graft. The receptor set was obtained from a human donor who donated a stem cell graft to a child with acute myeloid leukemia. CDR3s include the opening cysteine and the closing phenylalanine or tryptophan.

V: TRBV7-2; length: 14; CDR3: CASSQTGTGFEQYF
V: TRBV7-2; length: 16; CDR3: CASSTAAPGGGETQYF
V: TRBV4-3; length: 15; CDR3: CASSRTSAAYNEQFF
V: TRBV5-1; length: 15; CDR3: CASSYGSAVLHEQFF
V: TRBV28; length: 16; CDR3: CASISPGDSSTDTQYF
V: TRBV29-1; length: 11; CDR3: CSVEMSYEQYF
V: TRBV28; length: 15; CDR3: CASSLRGATNSPLHF
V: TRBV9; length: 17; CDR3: CASSRVAGGTSYNEQFF
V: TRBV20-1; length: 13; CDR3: CSARGRAGTEAFF
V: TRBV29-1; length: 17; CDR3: CSVEDLGQDPFQETQYF
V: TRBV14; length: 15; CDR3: CASSHPGTIEPEAFF
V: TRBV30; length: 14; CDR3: CAWTGTASQETQYF
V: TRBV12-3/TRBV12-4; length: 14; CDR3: CASSGGLARNEQFF
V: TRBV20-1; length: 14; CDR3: CSARGGGAGEKLFF
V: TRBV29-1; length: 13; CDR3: CSVTGQGIHEQYF
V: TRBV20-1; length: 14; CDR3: CSARPPQGPTEAFF
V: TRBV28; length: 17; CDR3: CASSLWVGRASYNEQFF
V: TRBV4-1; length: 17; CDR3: CASSQVSGLEVAGELFF
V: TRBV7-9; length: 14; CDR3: CASSLPLAANEQFF
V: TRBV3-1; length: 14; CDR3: CASSPGLAPHEQYF
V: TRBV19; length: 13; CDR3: CASRTSGSYEQFF
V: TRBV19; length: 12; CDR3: CASQGASYEQYF
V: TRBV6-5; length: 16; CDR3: CASSYPFSQGNYGYTF
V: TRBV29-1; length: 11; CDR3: CSVGHQGEQYF
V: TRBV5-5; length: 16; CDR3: CASSSFSGSNTGELFF
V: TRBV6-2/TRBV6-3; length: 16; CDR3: CASSQDPGQGYYEQYF